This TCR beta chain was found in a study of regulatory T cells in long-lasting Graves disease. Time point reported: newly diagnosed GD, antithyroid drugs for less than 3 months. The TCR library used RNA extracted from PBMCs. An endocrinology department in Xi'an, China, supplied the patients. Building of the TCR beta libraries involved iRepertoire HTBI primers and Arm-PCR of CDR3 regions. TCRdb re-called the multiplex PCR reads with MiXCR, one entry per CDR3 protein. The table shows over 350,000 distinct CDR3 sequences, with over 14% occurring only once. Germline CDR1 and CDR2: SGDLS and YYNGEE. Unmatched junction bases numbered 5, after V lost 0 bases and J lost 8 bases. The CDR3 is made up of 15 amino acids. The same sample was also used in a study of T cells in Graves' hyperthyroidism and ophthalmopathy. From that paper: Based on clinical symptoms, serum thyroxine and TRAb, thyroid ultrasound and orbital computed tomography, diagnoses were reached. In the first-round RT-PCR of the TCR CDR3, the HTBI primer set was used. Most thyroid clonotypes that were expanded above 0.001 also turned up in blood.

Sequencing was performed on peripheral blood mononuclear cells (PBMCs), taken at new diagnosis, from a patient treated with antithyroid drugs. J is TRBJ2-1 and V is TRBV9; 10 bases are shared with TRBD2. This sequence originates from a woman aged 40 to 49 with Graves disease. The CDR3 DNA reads TGTGCCAGCAGCGTAGTAGCGGGAGGAGTCGATGAGCAGTTCTTC. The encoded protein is CASSVVAGGVDEQFF. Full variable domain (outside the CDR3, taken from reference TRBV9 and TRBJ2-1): DSGVTQTPKHLITATGQRVTLRCSPRSGDLSVYWYQQSLDQGLQFLIQYYNGEERAKGNILERFSAQQFPDLHSELNLSSLELGDSALYFCASSVVAGGVDEQFFGPGTRLTVL.